The source of this T cell receptor beta chain is a study of molecular identifiers for immune sequencing clone quantification. A remark on this clonotype: The antigen is not known.

V was pared by 6 bases and J by 1 base, with 13 bases between. The CDR3 covers 14 residues. As previously described, bulk TCR libraries were made using listed TCR primers. TCRdb recomputed calls from the PCR reads with MiXCR, one row per CDR3 protein. The sample has roughly 630,000 distinct CDR3 sequences; less than 30% are singletons. Study-wide findings and caveats: The study reportedly detected spiked Jurkat TCR RNA from one cell among about 1.1 million naive cells. Barcode-sharing identical TCR molecules could underestimate highly expanded clone sizes.

Sorting isolated naive CD8 T cells as CD8+CD4-CCR7+CD45RA+ events. The source material was naive CD8+ T cells from blood, with Jurkat cell RNA spiked in. Subset denoted: FACS-sorted CD8+CD4-CCR7+CD45RA+ naive T cells. This clonotype originated in a human donor in good health. Some libraries in this study had Jurkat cell RNA spiked in. V usage is TRBV12-3 or TRBV12-4 and J usage is TRBJ2-7; TRBD1 or TRBD2 may be the D gene (5 bases each). Here the CDR3 DNA reads TGTGCCAGCAGCTCCGGGGCGAGGTCCTACGAGCAGTACTTC. This codes for CASSSGARSYEQYF.